This TCR beta chain was recorded in a study of monozygotic twins with inflammatory bowel disease. Study-level findings and limits: With inverse Simpson as the measure, TCRbeta diversity was lower in IBD patients than in healthy co-twins. Researchers were unable to tell different T cell subtypes apart.

UMIs were attached via template switching, each with a 6-nucleotide sample barcode. TCRdb re-called the 5' RACE reads; every CDR3 protein appears as one record, without DNA. The listing records fewer than 450,000 distinct CDR3 sequences. A remark on this clonotype: Its antigen is not identified.

The CDR3 spans 22 residues. The germline CDR1 and CDR2 sequences are LGHDT and YNNKEL (reference sequence). The chain recombines TRBV3-1 with TRBJ2-3; as DNA is missing, the TRBD1 call by TCRdb cannot be tested. The sequenced material came from blood. The source is a human donor with ulcerative colitis or Crohn's disease, or a healthy co-twin of an affected twin (not recorded which). CDR3 sequence reads: CASSQELTTGTVHSPVTDTQYF.